This is a list of T cell receptor beta chains from one sample in a study of shared clonotypes between healthy human individuals. Assay: immunoSEQ multiplex PCR; the TCRdb copy retains only in-frame clones and omits some. The sample lists roughly 1 million clones, 60% to 80% occurring once. The specimen was memory CD4+ T cells sorted from blood. These receptors were collected from a man between 18 and 35 years old in good health. CDR3s include the opening cysteine and the closing phenylalanine or tryptophan. A D gene is named only where the DNA matches it firmly. Part of the rows lack a size; the others show once, few, many or a class for expanded clones.

TRBV5-1,TRBJ2-5,TRBD1,15,NA,CASSLLPGGSETQYF,TGCGCCAGCAGCTTACTTCCAGGGGGCTCGGAGACCCAGTACTTC
TRBV30,TRBJ1-2,NA,12,many,CAWSVHMGGYTF,TGTGCCTGGAGTGTACACATGGGAGGCTACACCTTC
TRBV7-3,TRBJ2-2,NA,16,many,CASSLTGSNGAGELFF,TGTGCCAGCAGCTTAACCGGGTCTAACGGGGCCGGGGAGCTGTTTTTT
TRBV4-2,TRBJ2-3,NA,17,NA,CASSQDSASWGTDTQYF,TGTGCCAGCAGCCAAGATTCGGCTAGCTGGGGCACAGATACGCAGTATTTT
TRBV29-1,TRBJ1-2,NA,11,NA,CSVGESYGYTF,TGCAGCGTTGGGGAATCCTATGGCTACACCTTC
TRBV7-2,TRBJ2-6,NA,18,NA,CASRPGSGIISGANVLTF,TGTGCCAGCAGACCTGGTTCAGGAATAATCTCTGGGGCCAACGTCCTGACTTTC
TRBV4-3,TRBJ1-4,NA,17,NA,CASSHPEGGMVVEKLFF,TGCGCCAGCAGCCACCCCGAGGGGGGAATGGTGGTTGAAAAACTGTTTTTT
TRBV20-1,TRBJ2-7,NA,11,NA,CSASPGVEQYF,TGCAGTGCTAGCCCAGGGGTCGAGCAGTACTTC
TRBV11-3,TRBJ1-6,TRBD1,19,NA,CASSLGRGRPLIPNSPLHF,TGTGCCAGCAGCTTAGGCAGGGGGCGCCCATTAATCCCTAATTCACCCCTCCACTTT
TRBV30,TRBJ2-5,TRBD2,15,NA,CAGQGTSGMGETQYF,TGTGCCGGGCAGGGTACTAGCGGGATGGGAGAGACCCAGTACTTC
TRBV5-5,TRBJ2-7,NA,12,NA,CASSVLVYEQYF,TGTGCCAGCAGCGTTTTGGTCTACGAGCAGTACTTC
TRBV11-2,TRBJ2-7,TRBD1,13,NA,CASSRGQGYEQYF,TGTGCCAGCAGTCGAGGACAGGGGTACGAGCAGTACTTC
TRBV7-9,TRBJ2-3,TRBD2,16,once,CASSRILAGGADTQYF,TGTGCCAGCAGCCGAATACTAGCGGGGGGCGCGGATACGCAGTATTTT
TRBV29-1,TRBJ2-2,NA,13,NA,CSVVSPYSGELFF,TGCAGCGTTGTGAGTCCATATTCGGGGGAGCTGTTTTTT
TRBV5-1,TRBJ2-1,TRBD2,17,NA,CASSPTGGGGSYNEQFF,TGCGCCAGCAGCCCGACTGGTGGGGGGGGCTCCTACAATGAGCAGTTCTTC
TRBV9,TRBJ2-1,NA,18,NA,CASSLNRLASFGHNEQFF,TGTGCCAGCAGCTTAAACCGGCTAGCGTCCTTCGGACACAATGAGCAGTTCTTC
TRBV19,TRBJ2-7,TRBD2,15,NA,CASRRVAGPSYEQYF,TGTGCCAGTAGGAGAGTAGCGGGACCGTCCTACGAGCAGTACTTC
TRBV7-2,TRBJ1-3,NA,16,NA,CASSFEGSRAGNTIYF,TGTGCCAGCAGCTTTGAGGGGAGTCGGGCTGGAAACACCATATATTTT
TRBV6-5,TRBJ2-3,TRBD1,16,NA,CASSYLGDRGRDTQYF,TGTGCCAGCAGTTACCTTGGGGACAGGGGCAGAGATACGCAGTATTTT
TRBV19,TRBJ2-7,TRBD2,13,NA,CASSREGGYEQYF,TGTGCCAGTAGTAGGGAGGGAGGCTACGAGCAGTACTTC
TRBV9,TRBJ2-1,NA,13,NA,CASSVDRYNEQFF,TGTGCCAGCAGCGTAGACAGATACAATGAGCAGTTCTTC
TRBV6-1,TRBJ2-3,TRBD2,19,NA,CASSEGQGGTSGRRYTQYF,TGTGCCAGCAGTGAAGGTCAGGGAGGCACTAGCGGGAGGCGGTATACGCAGTATTTT
TRBV10-2,TRBJ1-1,NA,16,NA,CASSASSGSRSTEAFF,TGCGCCAGCAGTGCATCCTCGGGGTCGAGGAGCACTGAAGCTTTCTTT
TRBV4-3,TRBJ2-1,TRBD2,16,NA,CASSQGTSGSGNEQFF,TGCGCCAGCAGCCAAGGGACTAGCGGGAGCGGGAATGAGCAGTTCTTC
TRBV6-5,TRBJ1-1,NA,13,NA,CASSYGGDTEAFF,TGTGCCAGCAGTTACGGGGGGGACACTGAAGCTTTCTTT
TRBV5-6,TRBJ1-4,NA,16,NA,CASSGWTAGFAEKLFF,TGTGCCAGCAGCGGCTGGACAGCCGGTTTCGCGGAAAAACTGTTTTTT
TRBV7-2,TRBJ2-1,TRBD1,14,NA,CASRFRGQDNEQFF,TGTGCCAGCAGGTTCAGGGGGCAGGACAATGAGCAGTTCTTC
TRBV28,TRBJ2-7,NA,14,NA,CASSLQVTSYEQYF,TGTGCCAGCAGTTTGCAGGTTACCTCCTACGAGCAGTACTTC
TRBV6-4,TRBJ1-2,NA,15,NA,CASSDPNSPGAGYTF,TGTGCCAGCAGTGATCCCAACTCTCCTGGAGCCGGCTACACCTTC
TRBV5-4,TRBJ2-1,NA,15,NA,CASRPSGKSYNEQFF,TGTGCCAGCAGGCCAAGCGGAAAGTCCTACAATGAGCAGTTCTTC
TRBV7-9,TRBJ1-1,NA,13,NA,CASSYPRATEAFF,TGTGCCAGCAGCTATCCCCGGGCCACTGAAGCTTTCTTT
TRBV7-9,TRBJ2-5,NA,13,once,CASSFPGGETQYF,TGTGCCAGCAGCTTTCCCGGGGGAGAGACCCAGTACTTC
TRBV27,TRBJ1-4,TRBD1,16,NA,CASSPPRQGPNEKLFF,TGTGCCAGCAGCCCCCCTCGACAGGGACCTAATGAAAAACTGTTTTTT
TRBV2,TRBJ1-5,NA,15,NA,CASKGGGHSNQPQHF,TGTGCCAGCAAAGGGGGGGGGCATAGCAATCAGCCCCAGCATTTT
TRBV4-3,TRBJ1-5,NA,15,few,CASSQNRGNNQPQHF,TGCGCCAGCAGCCAAAACCGGGGCAACAATCAGCCCCAGCATTTT
TRBV10-2,TRBJ1-1,NA,13,NA,CASRGTANTEAFF,TGCGCCAGCAGGGGGACGGCGAACACTGAAGCTTTCTTT
TRBV30,TRBJ2-3,NA,15,NA,CALGGAGFSTDTQYF,TGTGCCCTCGGAGGGGCAGGATTTAGCACAGATACGCAGTATTTT